This T cell receptor (beta chain) was sequenced during a study of blood T cell repertoires in COVID-19. Here immunoSEQ multiplex PCR was the method, and the copy in TCRdb shows in-frame clones only, minus some. Among 200,000 to 250,000 clones, 84% were seen once, and the ten largest hold under 4.5%. In germline, CDR1 is SNHLY, CDR2 FYNNEI. Unmatched junction bases numbered 6, after V lost 6 bases and J lost 6 bases. The CDR3 is 13 residues long. The TCR originated in a man aged 50 to 59 with acute or convalescent COVID-19. The chain has TRBV2 and TRBJ1-1; 8 bases line up with TRBD1. Material: peripheral blood. The CDR3 DNA reads as TGTGCCAGCAGGAGGACAGGGAGGGCTGAAGCTTTCTTT. This sequence encodes CASRRTGRAEAFF. Full variable domain (outside the CDR3, taken from reference TRBV2 and TRBJ1-1): EPEVTQTPSHQVTQMGQEVILRCVPISNHLYFYWYRQILGQKVEFLVSFYNNEISEKSEIFDDQFSVERPDGSNFTLKIRSTKLEDSAMYFCASRRTGRAEAFFGQGTRLTVV.